Sequencing of this T cell receptor beta chain was carried out in a study of blood T cell repertoires in COVID-19. Overall study context: Collection of acute and convalescent COVID-19 samples took place in the United States, Italy and Spain.

Assignments of participants to cohorts depended upon their own reported clinical history. CDR1 and CDR2 (germline): MGHRA, YSYEKL. V lost 4 bases and J 6 bases, leaving 15 bases between the germline ends. There are 14 residues in the CDR3. Sequencing used immunoSEQ multiplex PCR; TCRdb keeps in-frame clones, though not all of them. Of hundreds of thousands of clones listed, 75% to 85% are singletons. The sample taken for sequencing was PBMCs or T cells enriched from blood (not recorded which). The chain recombines TRBV4-1 with TRBJ1-2; maybe TRBD1 (5 bases). The TCR sequence derives from a young man with acute COVID-19. CDR3 sequence reads: CASSPSTGRDGYTF. The CDR3 region has the DNA TGCGCCAGCAGCCCCTCAACAGGAAGGGATGGCTACACCTTC.